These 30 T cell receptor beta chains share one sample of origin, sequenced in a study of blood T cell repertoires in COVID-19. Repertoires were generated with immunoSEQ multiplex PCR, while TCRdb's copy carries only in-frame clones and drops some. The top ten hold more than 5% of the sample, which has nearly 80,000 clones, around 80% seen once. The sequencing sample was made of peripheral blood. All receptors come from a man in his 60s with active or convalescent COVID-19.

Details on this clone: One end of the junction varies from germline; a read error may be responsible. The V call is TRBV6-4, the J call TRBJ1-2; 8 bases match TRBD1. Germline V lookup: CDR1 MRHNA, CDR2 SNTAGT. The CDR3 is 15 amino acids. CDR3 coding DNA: TGTGCCAGCAGACTCGGACAGGGACCCTCGTCCTTATACCCCTTC. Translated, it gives CASRLGQGPSSLYPF.

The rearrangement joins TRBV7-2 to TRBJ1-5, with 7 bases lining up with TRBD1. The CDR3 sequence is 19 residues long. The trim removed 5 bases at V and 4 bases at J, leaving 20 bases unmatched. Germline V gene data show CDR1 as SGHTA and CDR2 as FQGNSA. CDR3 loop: CASSPHPRDSLQGNQPQHF. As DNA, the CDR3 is TGTGCCAGCAGCCCCCATCCCCGGGACAGCTTACAAGGGAATCAGCCCCAGCATTTT.

CDR3 loop: CASSIGQGGQETQYF. As DNA, the CDR3 is TGTGCCAGTAGTATAGGACAGGGTGGGCAAGAGACCCAGTACTTC. The chain carries TRBV19 and TRBJ2-5; TRBD1 aligns across 7 bases. V shed 1 base, J shed 2 bases, and the junction held 4 bases outside the gene matches. The CDR3 runs to 15 residues. CDR1 is LNHDA and CDR2 is SQIVND in the germline V gene (reference sequence).

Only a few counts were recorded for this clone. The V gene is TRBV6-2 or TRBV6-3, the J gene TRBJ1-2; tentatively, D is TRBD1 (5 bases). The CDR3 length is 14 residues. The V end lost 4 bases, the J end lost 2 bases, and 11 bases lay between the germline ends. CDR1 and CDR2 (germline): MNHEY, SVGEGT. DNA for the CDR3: TGTGCCAGCAGTTCGACGCAGGGAAACTATGGCTACACCTTC. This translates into CASSSTQGNYGYTF.

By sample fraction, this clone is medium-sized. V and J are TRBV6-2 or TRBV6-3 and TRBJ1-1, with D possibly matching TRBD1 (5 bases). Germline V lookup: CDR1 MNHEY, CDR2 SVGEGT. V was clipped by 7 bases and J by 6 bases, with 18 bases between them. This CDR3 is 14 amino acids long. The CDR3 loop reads CASTPGWGDPEAFF. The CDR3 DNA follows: TGTGCCAGCACCCCCGGGTGGGGGGACCCTGAAGCTTTCTTT.

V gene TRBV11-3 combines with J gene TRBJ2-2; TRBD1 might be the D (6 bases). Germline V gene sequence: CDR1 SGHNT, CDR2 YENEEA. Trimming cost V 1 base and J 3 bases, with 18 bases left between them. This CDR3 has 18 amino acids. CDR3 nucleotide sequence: TGTGCCAGCAGCTTAGGTAGTGGGGGACAAAGTCACACCGGGGAGCTGTTTTTT. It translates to CASSLGSGGQSHTGELFF.

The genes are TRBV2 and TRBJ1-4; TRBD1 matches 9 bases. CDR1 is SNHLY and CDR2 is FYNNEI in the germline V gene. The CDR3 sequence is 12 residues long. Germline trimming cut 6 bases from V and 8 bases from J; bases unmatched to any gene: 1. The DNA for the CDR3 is TGTGCCAGCAGGGGGACAGGGGAAAAACTGTTTTTT. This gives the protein CASRGTGEKLFF.

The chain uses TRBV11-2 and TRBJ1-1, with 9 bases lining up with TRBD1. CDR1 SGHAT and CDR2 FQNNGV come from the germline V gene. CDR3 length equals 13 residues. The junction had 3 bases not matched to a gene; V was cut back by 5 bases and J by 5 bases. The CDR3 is CASSPDRGTEAFF. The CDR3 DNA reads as TGTGCCAGCAGCCCAGACAGGGGGACTGAAGCTTTCTTT.

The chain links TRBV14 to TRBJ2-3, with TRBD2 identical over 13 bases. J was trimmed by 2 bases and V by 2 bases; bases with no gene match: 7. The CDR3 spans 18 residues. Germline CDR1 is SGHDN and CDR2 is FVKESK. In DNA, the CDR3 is TGTGCCAGCAGCCAATTCGGACTAGCGGGAGCCTCCACAGATACGCAGTATTTT. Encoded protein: CASSQFGLAGASTDTQYF.

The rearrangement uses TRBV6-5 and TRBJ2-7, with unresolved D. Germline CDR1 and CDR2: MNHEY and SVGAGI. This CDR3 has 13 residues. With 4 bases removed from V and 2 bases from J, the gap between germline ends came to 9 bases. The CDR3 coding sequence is TGTGCCAGCAGTTCCCCAGGAACCTACGAGCAGTACTTC. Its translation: CASSSPGTYEQYF.

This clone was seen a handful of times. CDR3 region: CASSLDSFYTF. CDR3 nucleotides: TGTGCCAGCAGCTTGGACAGTTTTTACACCTTC. The V and J genes are TRBV5-6 and TRBJ1-2; no clear D gene. Trimming stripped 0 bases from V and 11 bases from J, with 8 bases between. Germline CDR1 and CDR2: SGHDT and YYEEEE. This CDR3 comprises 11 residues. The full variable domain, in which reference TRBV5-6 and TRBJ1-2 provide the parts outside the CDR3, is DAGVTQSPTHLIKTRGQQVTLRCSPKSGHDTVSWYQQALGQGPQFIFQYYEEEERQRGNFPDRFSGHQFPNYSSELNVNALLLGDSALYLCASSLDSFYTFGSGTRLTVV.

CDR3 DNA: TGTGCCAGCCTTTCTATAGCGGGGGGCCTCAAAAACATTCAGTACTTC. Protein product: CASLSIAGGLKNIQYF. The chain has TRBV21-1 and TRBJ2-4; TRBD2, the table's D call, lacks a check against the DNA. TRBV21-1 is shown as a pseudogene. CDR3 size: 16 residues.

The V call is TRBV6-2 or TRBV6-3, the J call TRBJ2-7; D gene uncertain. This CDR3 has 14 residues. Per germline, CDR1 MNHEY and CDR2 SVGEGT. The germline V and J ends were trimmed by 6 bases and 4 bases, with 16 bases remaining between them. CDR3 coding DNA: TGTGCCAGCAGCCAGATTGACACCACATACGAGCAGTACTTC. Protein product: CASSQIDTTYEQYF.

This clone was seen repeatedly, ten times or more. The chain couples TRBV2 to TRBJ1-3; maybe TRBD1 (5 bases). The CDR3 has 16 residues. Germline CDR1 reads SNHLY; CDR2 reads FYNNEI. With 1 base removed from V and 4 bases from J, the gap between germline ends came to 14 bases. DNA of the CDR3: TGTGCCAGCAGTGAAGTTCCTAGGACATTCGGAAACACCATATATTTT. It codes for CASSEVPRTFGNTIYF.

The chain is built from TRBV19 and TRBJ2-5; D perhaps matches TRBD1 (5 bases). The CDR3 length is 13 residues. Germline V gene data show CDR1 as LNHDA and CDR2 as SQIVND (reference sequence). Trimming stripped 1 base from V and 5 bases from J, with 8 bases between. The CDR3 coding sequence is TGTGCCAGTAGTATAGGACAGTCGGAGACCCAGTACTTC. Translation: CASSIGQSETQYF.

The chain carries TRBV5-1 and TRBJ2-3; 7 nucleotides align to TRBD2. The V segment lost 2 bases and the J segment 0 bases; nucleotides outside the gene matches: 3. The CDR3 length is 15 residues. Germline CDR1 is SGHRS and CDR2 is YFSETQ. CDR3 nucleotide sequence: TGCGCCAGCAGCTTCAAAGCGGGGAGCACAGATACGCAGTATTTT. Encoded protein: CASSFKAGSTDTQYF.

The CDR3 nucleotides are TGTGCCAGCACAGGTACCAACTATGGCTACACCTTC. It encodes CASTGTNYGYTF. The chain is built from TRBV2 and TRBJ1-2; D is undetermined. CDR1 is SNHLY and CDR2 is FYNNEI in the germline V gene. CDR3 length: 12 residues. V was clipped by 7 bases and J by 2 bases, with 8 bases between them.

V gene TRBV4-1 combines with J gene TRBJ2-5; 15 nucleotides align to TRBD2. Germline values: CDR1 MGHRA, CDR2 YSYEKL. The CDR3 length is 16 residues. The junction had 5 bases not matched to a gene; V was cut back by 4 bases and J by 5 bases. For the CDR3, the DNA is TGCGCCAGCAGCCCCGGACTAGCGGGGGGGGGCGAGACCCAGTACTTC. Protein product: CASSPGLAGGGETQYF.

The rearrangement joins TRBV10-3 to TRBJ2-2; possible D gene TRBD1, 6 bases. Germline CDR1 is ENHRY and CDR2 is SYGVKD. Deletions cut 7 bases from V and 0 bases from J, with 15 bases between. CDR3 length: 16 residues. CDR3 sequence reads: CAITPGRTANTGELFF. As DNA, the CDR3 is TGTGCCATCACACCGGGCCGGACAGCGAACACCGGGGAGCTGTTTTTT.

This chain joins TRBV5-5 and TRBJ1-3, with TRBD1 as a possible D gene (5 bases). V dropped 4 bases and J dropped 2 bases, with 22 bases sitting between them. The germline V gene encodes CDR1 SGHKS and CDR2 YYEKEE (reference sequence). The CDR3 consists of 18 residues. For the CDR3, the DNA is TGTGCCAGCAGCAGGATGGACGGGGGGACCTTAACTGGAAACACCATATATTTT. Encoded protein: CASSRMDGGTLTGNTIYF.

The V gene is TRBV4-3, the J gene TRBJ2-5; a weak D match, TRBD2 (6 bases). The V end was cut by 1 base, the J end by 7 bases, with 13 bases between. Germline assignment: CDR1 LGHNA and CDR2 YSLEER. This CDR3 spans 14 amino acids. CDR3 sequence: CASSQGGAGGTQYF. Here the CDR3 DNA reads TGCGCCAGCAGCCAAGGTGGGGCCGGGGGGACCCAGTACTTC.

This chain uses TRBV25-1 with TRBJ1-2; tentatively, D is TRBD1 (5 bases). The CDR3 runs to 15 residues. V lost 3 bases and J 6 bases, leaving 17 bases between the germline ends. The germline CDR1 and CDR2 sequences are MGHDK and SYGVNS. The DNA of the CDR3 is TGTGCCAGCAGTGACCCGAAAGGGACTGAAAATGGCTACACCTTC. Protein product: CASSDPKGTENGYTF.

CDR3 nucleotide sequence: TGTGCCATCAGTGGAAAAGGGGACAGCTCCTACGAGCAGTACTTC. Its translation is CAISGKGDSSYEQYF. The chain employs TRBV10-3 and TRBJ2-7, with 7 bases matching TRBD1. The CDR3 runs to 15 residues. The trim removed 4 bases at V and 0 bases at J, leaving 6 bases unmatched. Germline V gene sequence: CDR1 ENHRY, CDR2 SYGVKD.

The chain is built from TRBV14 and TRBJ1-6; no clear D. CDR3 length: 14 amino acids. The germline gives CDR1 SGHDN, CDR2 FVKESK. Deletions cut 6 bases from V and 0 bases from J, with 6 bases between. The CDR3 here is CASRAISYNSPLHF. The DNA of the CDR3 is TGTGCCAGCAGAGCGATCTCCTATAATTCACCCCTCCACTTT.

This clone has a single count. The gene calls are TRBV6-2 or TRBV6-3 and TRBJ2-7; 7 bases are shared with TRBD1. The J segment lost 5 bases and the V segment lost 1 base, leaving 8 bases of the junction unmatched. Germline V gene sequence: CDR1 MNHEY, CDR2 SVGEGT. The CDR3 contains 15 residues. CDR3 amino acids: CASSYFSTGNNEQYF. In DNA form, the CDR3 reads TGTGCCAGCAGTTACTTCTCGACAGGGAACAACGAGCAGTACTTC.

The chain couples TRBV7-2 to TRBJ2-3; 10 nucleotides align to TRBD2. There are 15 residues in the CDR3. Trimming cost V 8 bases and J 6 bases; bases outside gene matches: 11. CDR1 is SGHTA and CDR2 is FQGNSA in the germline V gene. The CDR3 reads CASGQAGGPGDTQYF. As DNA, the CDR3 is TGTGCCAGCGGCCAAGCGGGGGGGCCTGGCGATACGCAGTATTTT.

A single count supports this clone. CDR3 sequence: CASSRKQTGLGYTF. The CDR3 coding sequence is TGTGCCAGCAGCAGGAAACAGACAGGGTTGGGCTACACCTTC. The rearrangement uses TRBV7-2 and TRBJ1-2, with 7 bases fitting TRBD1. Germline values: CDR1 SGHTA, CDR2 FQGNSA. Trimming took 5 bases from V and 8 from J; bases not matched to a gene: 11. This CDR3 contains 14 residues. Based on the CDR3 plus reference TRBV7-2 and TRBJ1-2, the full variable domain is GAGVSQSPSNKVTEKGKDVELRCDPISGHTALYWYRQSLGQGLEFLIYFQGNSAPDKSGLPSDRFSAERTGGSVSTLTIQRTQQEDSAVYLCASSRKQTGLGYTFGSGTRLTVV.

The CDR3 protein is CASSSFSEAQYF. CDR3 bases: TGTGCCAGCAGCTCGTTTAGTGAGGCCCAGTACTTC. V usage is TRBV5-8 and J usage is TRBJ2-5, with D unclear. Per germline, CDR1 SGHTS and CDR2 YDEGEE. The CDR3 sequence is 12 residues long. Trimming stripped 3 bases from V and 9 bases from J, with 12 bases between.

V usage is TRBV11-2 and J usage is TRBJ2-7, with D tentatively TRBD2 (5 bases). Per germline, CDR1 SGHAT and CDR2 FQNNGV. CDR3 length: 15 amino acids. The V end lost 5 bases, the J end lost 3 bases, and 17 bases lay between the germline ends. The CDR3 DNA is TGTGCCAGCAGCCTAGCCCCCGGGAATATCTACGAGCAGTACTTC. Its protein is CASSLAPGNIYEQYF.

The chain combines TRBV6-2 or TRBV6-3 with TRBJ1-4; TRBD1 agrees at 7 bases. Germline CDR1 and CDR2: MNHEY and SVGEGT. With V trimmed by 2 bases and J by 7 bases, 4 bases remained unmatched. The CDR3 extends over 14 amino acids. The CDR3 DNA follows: TGTGCCAGCAGTTACCGGGCAGGGGGTGAAAAACTGTTTTTT. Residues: CASSYRAGGEKLFF.